The 13 T cell receptor beta chains in this list originate from one sample, sequenced in a study of OX40 agonist ivuxolimab in advanced cancers. Sequencing used immunoSEQ multiplex PCR; TCRdb keeps in-frame clones, though not all of them. The sample shows about 77,000 clones, 75% to 90% of them seen only once. Sequences were derived from CD4+ or CD8+ T cells sorted from blood, sampled in a trial of the OX40 agonist ivuxolimab. The receptors here all came from an adult with an advanced solid tumor such as melanoma, head and neck, liver or kidney cancer.

J is TRBJ2-7 and V is TRBV5-5, with unresolved D. Trimming stripped 0 bases from V and 3 bases from J, with 16 bases between. This CDR3 comprises 16 residues. Germline assignment: CDR1 SGHKS and CDR2 YYEKEE (reference sequence). The CDR3 coding sequence is TGTGCCAGCAGCTTGGTATCCGGGTCGGTCAACTACGAGCAGTACTTC. It specifies CASSLVSGSVNYEQYF.

The chain carries TRBV30 and TRBJ2-3; TRBD2 aligns across 16 bases. The junction had 3 bases not matched to a gene; V was cut back by 3 bases and J by 0 bases. Germline V gives CDR1 GTSNPN, CDR2 SVGIG (reference sequence). The CDR3 contains 17 residues. CDR3 sequence: CAWRRGLAGGSTDTQYF. The CDR3 DNA reads TGTGCCTGGAGGCGGGGACTAGCGGGGGGGAGCACAGATACGCAGTATTTT.

This chain links TRBV11-2 with TRBJ2-5, with 9 bases lining up with TRBD1. The ends lost 3 bases at V and 1 base at J; junction bases unmatched: 0. CDR1 SGHAT and CDR2 FQNNGV come from the germline V gene. The CDR3 contains 14 residues. CDR3 coding DNA: TGTGCCAGCAGCTTGGGACAGGGCCAAGAGACCCAGTACTTC. This sequence encodes CASSLGQGQETQYF.

The chain links TRBV19 to TRBJ2-1, with 7 nucleotides matching TRBD1. Germline V lookup: CDR1 LNHDA, CDR2 SQIVND (reference sequence). The CDR3 runs 15 residues. The J segment lost 6 bases and the V segment lost 5 bases, leaving 10 bases of the junction unmatched. In nucleotides, the CDR3 is TGTGCCAGTAGTTCCGGACAGGTTAAAGGCAATGAGCAGTTCTTC. It translates to CASSSGQVKGNEQFF. Supplemented by reference TRBV19 and TRBJ2-1, the full variable domain reads DGGITQSPKYLFRKEGQNVTLSCEQNLNHDAMYWYRQDPGQGLRLIYYSQIVNDFQKGDIAEGYSVSREKKESFPLTVTSAQKNPTAFYLCASSSGQVKGNEQFFGPGTRLTVL.

The chain employs TRBV28 and TRBJ2-5; 10 bases map to TRBD1. The ends lost 3 bases at V and 3 bases at J; junction bases unmatched: 4. CDR1 is MDHEN, CDR2 SYDVKM, per germline. This CDR3 has 15 amino acids. CDR3 loop: CASSFPDRGKETQYF. The CDR3 coding sequence is TGTGCCAGCAGTTTCCCGGACAGGGGGAAAGAGACCCAGTACTTC.

The rearrangement uses TRBV18 and TRBJ2-2; D could derive from TRBD1 or TRBD2 (5 bases each). Germline lookup yields CDR1 KGHSH and CDR2 LQKENI. This CDR3 has 16 residues. V was pared by 10 bases and J by 2 bases, with 20 bases between. CDR3 in amino acids: CATMRGSGPNTGELFF. The CDR3 region has the DNA TGTGCCACCATGAGAGGGTCGGGACCTAACACCGGGGAGCTGTTTTTT. The entire variable domain, with the rest obtained from reference TRBV18 and TRBJ2-2, is as follows: NAGVMQNPRHLVRRRGQEARLRCSPMKGHSHVYWYRQLPEEGLKFMVYLQKENIIDESGMPKERFSAEFPKEGPSILRIQQVVRGDSAAYFCATMRGSGPNTGELFFGEGSRLTVL.

V and J are TRBV5-1 and TRBJ2-3, with D possibly TRBD2 on 7 matching bases. Per germline, CDR1 SGHRS and CDR2 YFSETQ. The CDR3 totals 13 residues. V lost 5 bases, J lost 5 bases, and 12 bases lay in between. In nucleotides, the CDR3 is TGCGCCAGCAGATTAGGGGGGGAAGATACGCAGTATTTT. It encodes CASRLGGEDTQYF. Looking up the rest from reference TRBV5-1 and TRBJ2-3 gives the full variable domain: KAGVTQTPRYLIKTRGQQVTLSCSPISGHRSVSWYQQTPGQGLQFLFEYFSETQRNKGNFPGRFSGRQFSNSRSEMNVSTLELGDSALYLCASRLGGEDTQYFGPGTRLTVL.

The CDR3 nucleotides are TGTGCCAGCAGCTTAGTTTCGGGTATCAACACTGAAGCTTTCTTT. It codes for CASSLVSGINTEAFF. The V call is TRBV11-1, the J call TRBJ1-1; D call uncertain. This CDR3 is built from 15 residues. Trimming left V 1 base short and J 2 bases short, with 11 bases between. In germline, CDR1 is SGHAT, CDR2 FQDESV (reference sequence).

The genes are TRBV4-3 and TRBJ2-1; 8 nucleotides line up with TRBD2. This CDR3 is built from 15 residues. Germline loops: CDR1 LGHNA, CDR2 YSLEER. With V trimmed by 1 base and J by 3 bases, 2 bases remained unmatched. CDR3 in amino acids: CASSQVAGGYNEQFF. The CDR3 DNA is TGCGCCAGCAGCCAAGTGGCGGGAGGCTACAATGAGCAGTTCTTC.

The rearrangement links TRBV6-6 to TRBJ1-2, with TRBD1 matching over 9 bases. Germline values: CDR1 MNHNY, CDR2 SVGAGI (reference sequence). The V and J ends lost 8 bases and 8 bases, in that order; junction bases with no gene match: 15. This CDR3 region has 15 residues. The CDR3 is CASSLRDRVSEGYTF. For the CDR3, the DNA is TGTGCCAGCTCCCTCCGGGACAGGGTTTCGGAAGGCTACACCTTC.

The genes are TRBV5-1 and TRBJ2-3; no clear D gene. Germline loops: CDR1 SGHRS, CDR2 YFSETQ. V gave up 4 bases and J gave up 6 bases, with 12 bases separating them. This CDR3 comprises 13 residues. In DNA, the CDR3 is TGCGCCAGCAGCGTCCTGAATCGGGATACGCAGTATTTT. It yields the protein CASSVLNRDTQYF. The whole variable domain, remainder taken from reference TRBV5-1 and TRBJ2-3, is KAGVTQTPRYLIKTRGQQVTLSCSPISGHRSVSWYQQTPGQGLQFLFEYFSETQRNKGNFPGRFSGRQFSNSRSEMNVSTLELGDSALYLCASSVLNRDTQYFGPGTRLTVL.

This chain connects TRBV30 to TRBJ2-1; D is perhaps TRBD2 (5 bases). The CDR3 length is 13 residues. Germline V gives CDR1 GTSNPN, CDR2 SVGIG (reference sequence). V lost 0 bases and J lost 6, with 9 bases in between. The CDR3 DNA is TGTGCCTGGAGTGTCAATGAGGGCAATGAGCAGTTCTTC. It specifies CAWSVNEGNEQFF.

The rearrangement links TRBV7-3 to TRBJ2-7; 8 positions match TRBD2. Per the germline V gene, CDR1 is SGHTA and CDR2 is FQGTGA. The junction had 7 bases not matched to a gene; V was cut back by 1 base and J by 2 bases. The CDR3 runs 16 residues. This CDR3 reads CASSLMASGLPYEQYF. The DNA for the CDR3 is TGTGCCAGCAGCTTAATGGCTAGCGGGTTACCCTACGAGCAGTACTTC.